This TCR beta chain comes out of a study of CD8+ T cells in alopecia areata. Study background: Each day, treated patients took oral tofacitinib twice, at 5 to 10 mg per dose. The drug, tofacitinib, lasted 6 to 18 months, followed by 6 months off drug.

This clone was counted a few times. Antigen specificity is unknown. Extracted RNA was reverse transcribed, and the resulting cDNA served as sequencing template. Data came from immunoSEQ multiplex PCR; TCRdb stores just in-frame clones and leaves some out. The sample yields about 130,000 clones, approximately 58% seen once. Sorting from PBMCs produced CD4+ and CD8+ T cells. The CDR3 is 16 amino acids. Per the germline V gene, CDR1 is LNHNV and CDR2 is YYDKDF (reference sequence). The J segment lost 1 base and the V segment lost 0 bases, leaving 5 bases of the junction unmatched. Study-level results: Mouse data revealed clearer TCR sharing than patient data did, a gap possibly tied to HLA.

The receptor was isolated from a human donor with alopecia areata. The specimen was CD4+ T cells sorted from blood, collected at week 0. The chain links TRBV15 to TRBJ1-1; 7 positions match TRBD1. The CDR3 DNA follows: TGTGCCACCAGCAGAGACCAGGGGGGTCCGAACACTGAAGCTTTCTTT. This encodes CATSRDQGGPNTEAFF.